These T cell receptor beta chains were read from a single sample in a study of regulatory T cells in long-lasting Graves disease. TCRdb passed the multiplex PCR reads through MiXCR, listing each CDR3 protein once. The table includes about 440,000 distinct CDR3 sequences, 14% to 15% detected once. This same sample was also part of a study on T cells in Graves' hyperthyroidism and ophthalmopathy.

Here the sequenced sample was peripheral blood mononuclear cells (PBMCs), taken at new diagnosis, from a patient treated with antithyroid drugs. The receptor source for this set is a woman between 25 and 40 years old with Graves disease. The CDR3 runs from the conserved cysteine through the conserved F or W. D genes are given only for firm matches. Expanded clones get a size class; other rows say once, few or many, or leave the size out.

TRBV30	many	NA	TRBJ2-7	CAWKGSPYEQYF	TGTGCCTGGAAAGGAAGTCCCTACGAGCAGTACTTC
TRBV6-1	NA	NA	TRBJ1-1	CASGGRRDLNTEAFF	TGTGCCAGCGGGGGGAGGCGGGATCTGAACACTGAAGCTTTCTTT
TRBV9	NA	NA	TRBJ1-1	CASSVGTGTGVNTEAFF	TGTGCCAGCAGCGTAGGAACAGGGACGGGTGTGAACACTGAAGCTTTCTTT
TRBV25-1	NA	TRBD2	TRBJ2-5	CASIESGRPQETQYF	TGTGCCAGCATAGAAAGCGGGAGGCCCCAAGAGACCCAGTACTTC
TRBV10-3	NA	NA	TRBJ2-5	CAIKRTGSTGETQYF	TGTGCCATCAAAAGGACTGGATCAACAGGGGAGACCCAGTACTTC
TRBV25-1	NA	NA	TRBJ2-5	CASRLVGGGREETQYF	TGTGCCAGCAGGCTGGTGGGAGGGGGCCGGGAAGAGACCCAGTACTTC
TRBV6-5	many	NA	TRBJ2-1	CASSFASRSSYNEQFF	TGTGCCAGCAGTTTTGCTAGCCGGAGCTCCTACAATGAGCAGTTCTTC
TRBV28	NA	NA	TRBJ1-1	CARGGTEAFF	TGTGCCAGGGGGGGCACTGAAGCTTTCTTT
TRBV30	many	NA	TRBJ1-1	CAWSGYTEAFF	TGTGCCTGGAGTGGATACACTGAAGCTTTCTTT
TRBV7-9	many	NA	TRBJ1-2	CASSFVGSYGYTF	TGTGCCAGCAGCTTTGTGGGAAGCTATGGCTACACCTTC
TRBV28	many	TRBD2	TRBJ2-7	CASSSLRGDGGRASYEQYF	TGTGCCAGCAGTTCGCTCAGGGGCGATGGCGGGAGGGCCTCCTACGAGCAGTACTTC
TRBV7-7	NA	TRBD2	TRBJ2-7	CASSALAGASYEQYF	TGTGCTAGCAGCGCTCTAGCGGGAGCTTCCTACGAGCAGTACTTC
TRBV6-4	many	TRBD1	TRBJ2-1	CASSDSGTGEPNEQFF	TGTGCCAGCAGTGACTCGGGGACAGGGGAACCAAATGAGCAGTTCTTC
TRBV20-1	many	TRBD2	TRBJ2-3	CSAPTSGSTDTQYF	TGCAGTGCTCCCACTAGCGGAAGCACAGATACGCAGTATTTT
TRBV13	NA	TRBD1	TRBJ2-7	CASSLTRGQGPYEQYF	TGTGCCAGCAGCTTAACAAGGGGACAGGGCCCCTACGAGCAGTACTTC
TRBV20-1	many	TRBD2	TRBJ2-3	CSAPAGLAGVGARATSTDTQYF	TGCAGTGCTCCTGCGGGACTAGCGGGAGTCGGGGCAAGGGCTACTAGCACAGATACGCAGTATTTT
TRBV15	once	NA	TRBJ1-5	CATRSLGEFDNQPQHF	TGTGCCACCAGGTCTTTAGGGGAGTTTGACAATCAGCCCCAGCATTTT
TRBV7-9	NA	NA	TRBJ1-2	CASSLAAGYYGYTF	TGTGCCAGCAGCTTAGCAGCAGGTTACTATGGCTACACCTTC
TRBV29-1	many	NA	TRBJ2-7	CSAGPSSYEQYF	TGCAGCGCAGGACCGTCCTCCTACGAGCAGTACTTC
TRBV11-2	many	NA	TRBJ2-5	CASSLEPQETQYF	TGTGCCAGCAGCTTAGAGCCCCAAGAGACCCAGTACTTC
TRBV6-9	NA	NA	TRBJ1-3	CASSSWTDPGSGNTIYF	TGTGCCAGCAGTTCTTGGACAGATCCCGGCTCTGGAAACACCATATATTTT
TRBV28	NA	TRBD2	TRBJ2-5	CASSALGLAKETQYF	TGTGCCAGCAGCGCCCTAGGACTAGCCAAGGAGACCCAGTACTTC
TRBV19	few	NA	TRBJ1-2	CASTKEWTAFNYGYTF	TGTGCCAGTACCAAGGAGTGGACTGCTTTTAACTATGGCTACACCTTC
TRBV11-2	many	NA	TRBJ2-3	CASSLLDTQYF	TGTGCCAGCAGCTTACTGGATACGCAGTATTTT
TRBV27	few	NA	TRBJ2-1	CASSFRSSGSSYNEQFF	TGTGCCAGCAGTTTCCGGTCATCGGGAAGTTCCTACAATGAGCAGTTCTTC
TRBV30	many	NA	TRBJ1-1	CAWTSVNTEAFF	TGTGCCTGGACCTCAGTGAACACTGAAGCTTTCTTT
TRBV10-3	NA	TRBD2	TRBJ2-3	CAIRKGTSGRASTDTQYF	TGTGCCATCCGGAAAGGGACTAGCGGGAGGGCTAGCACAGATACGCAGTATTTT
TRBV20-1	few	TRBD2	TRBJ2-2	CSARLAGEVGELFF	TGCAGTGCTAGACTAGCGGGAGAGGTCGGGGAGCTGTTTTTT